This T cell receptor (beta chain) was observed in a study of cytomegalovirus exposure and HLA in healthy donors. The CDR3 has 19 residues. The V gene's germline CDR1 is SGDLS and CDR2 YYNGEE. With V trimmed by 2 bases and J by 1 base, 14 bases remained unmatched. Produced via immunoSEQ multiplex PCR; TCRdb's table is partial and in-frame only. The sample has roughly 200,000 clones, about three quarters seen once. Sequencing was performed on PBMCs. This TCR came from a woman in her twenties or thirties in good health and CMV-seronegative. The chain links TRBV9 to TRBJ2-2; 7 bases match TRBD2. The CDR3 coding sequence is TGTGCCAGCAGCGTGGCTGGGAGGGAGGGCCCTCAGAACACCGGGGAGCTGTTTTTT. Its translation: CASSVAGREGPQNTGELFF.